This T cell receptor beta chain was captured in a study of post-analysis software for immune sequencing data (dated by TCRdb to the mid-2010s). Turning to the overall study: Disease courses on record covered relapsing-remitting, secondary progressive and progressive-relapsing multiple sclerosis, though some patients had no subtype annotation. Patient repertoires were compared against around twelve previously published healthy control repertoires from donors aged 6 to 25 years. A subset of samples was prepared in parallel using single-end sample barcoding, then pooled and co-amplified after Illumina adapter ligation. Overall results and qualifications from the work: The multiple sclerosis patient group was slightly younger than the control group. When samples were clustered directly using the F measure, samples prepared in the same batch co-clustered strongly, which prompted a batch-effect correction. Four or five TRBV segments, including TRBV5-6, TRBV5-1 and TRBV20-1, were significantly more frequent in patients than controls. Significantly lower normalized Chao1 diversity was found in multiple sclerosis patients than in controls, suggesting substantial peripheral T-cell clonal expansion.

Libraries came from PCR. The instrument was an Illumina HiSeq 2500. To reduce PCR and sequencing biases, unique molecular identifiers were incorporated into the TCR beta cDNA libraries. Per 1 to 10 million input T cells, 500,000 or so cDNA molecules were obtained, such that each molecule approximated one T cell. The patient libraries were prepared and sequenced using the same protocol as the earlier healthy control dataset. Within a given batch, samples were prepared together, multiplexed and sequenced on the same HiSeq lane. In the paper's pipeline: MIGEC handled the raw barcoded reads, throwing out single-read molecular identifier groups before consensus assembly and CDR3 extraction. Clonotype tables were post-analysed with VDJtools, normalizing diversity by down-sampling all datasets to the smallest sample size. In repertoire overlap clustering, CDR3 amino acid sequences, but not nucleotide sequences, were matched to correct batch-related cross-sample contamination. The raw public data were reprocessed by TCRdb itself: fastp quality trimming at Q25, MiXCR clonotype calling, in-frame beta chains only. Duplicate CDR3 protein sequences are folded into a single record with the most common DNA and genes. For this entry, the V and J calls and clone size follow TCRdb and not the study's own pipeline. For this sample there are hundreds of thousands of distinct CDR3 sequences; approximately 45% appear just once. The ten largest clones add up to 9% to 13% of the sample.

To demonstrate the VDJtools post-analysis software, the study profiled TCR beta repertoires from the peripheral blood of about a dozen young patients with multiple sclerosis. Multiple sclerosis patients were children and adolescents aged roughly 6 to 15 years. This clonotype was detected a few times. What this receptor recognizes is not known. Per-base qualities were not stored, and no clone one base away is much larger. Sequences SQVTM (CDR1) and ANQGSEA (CDR2) are obtained from the germline V gene. The CDR3 has 16 amino acids, counting the end cysteine and phenylalanine. CDR3 DNA is the only sequence kept; it has 48 bases, read in frame from the first base. Trimming costs V 0 bases and J 2 bases, and their ends lie 17 bases apart.

Sequencing was done on a sample of blood. This receptor was obtained from a girl under 18 with multiple sclerosis. The chain joins TRBV29-1 to TRBJ2-7; perhaps TRBD2 is the D gene, with 6 bases matching. CDR3 region: CSVEEGGPGRPYEQYF. The DNA sequence is as follows: TGCAGCGTTGAAGAGGGAGGACCGGGACGTCCCTACGAGCAGTACTTC.